This TCR beta chain was obtained from a study of regulatory T cells in long-lasting Graves disease. This CDR3 contains 13 residues. V was trimmed by 3 bases and J by 14 bases, leaving 14 bases between them. Germline lookup yields CDR1 LGHDT and CDR2 YNNKEL (reference sequence). In its sample, this clonotype was seen many times. No antigen is known for it. Study-wide results and limits: The study found TRBV28, TRBJ1-2 and TRBJ2-5 favored in persistent disease.

The sample's time point: newly diagnosed GD, antithyroid drugs for less than 3 months. Extracted RNA from PBMCs served as the source of the TCR library. As collected, the peripheral blood samples measured 7.5 to 9 milliliters each and went into EDTA tubes. HTBI primers from iRepertoire and Arm-PCR of CDR3 regions yielded the TCR beta libraries. Methods used by the authors: Identification of gene segments yielded more than 55 TRBV and about 14 TRBJ across samples. Using its own MiXCR run on the multiplex PCR reads, TCRdb lists one record per CDR3 protein. In this record, the V and J calls reflect TCRdb's handling and not the investigators' own analysis. The sample carries 450,000 to 650,000 distinct CDR3 sequences, 15% to 20% recorded once. The same data also went into a second study, on T cells in Graves' hyperthyroidism and ophthalmopathy. That study adds: RT-PCR in the first round (using the HTBI primer set) targeted the TCR CDR3.

The specimen was peripheral blood mononuclear cells (PBMCs), collected at new diagnosis, from a patient treated with antithyroid drugs. The chain carries TRBV3-1 and TRBJ1-6; D remains ambiguous. The TCR comes from a woman aged 40 to 65 with Graves disease. Written as DNA, the CDR3 is TGTGCCAGCAGCCAGTTGGGCGTCTTGGCCCTCCACTTT. Translation gives CASSQLGVLALHF.